A single sample gave rise to the 32 T cell receptor beta chains below, sequenced in a study of blood T cell repertoires in COVID-19. Generated by immunoSEQ multiplex PCR, the TCRdb table keeps only in-frame clones and is missing some. Among about 250,000 clones listed, more than 75% were seen once. The sequenced sample was peripheral blood. These receptor sequences come from an elderly woman with COVID-19, enrolled during active disease.

J is TRBJ1-6 and V is TRBV10-3; 8 nucleotides match TRBD1. V was clipped by 3 bases and J by 7 bases; unmatched bases: 5. Per germline, CDR1 ENHRY and CDR2 SYGVKD. The CDR3 contains 15 residues. Here the CDR3 DNA reads TGTGCCATCAGTGAAGCCGGGACAGGAAATTCACCCCTCCACTTT. Translating gives CAISEAGTGNSPLHF.

The chain combines TRBV11-1 with TRBJ2-2; D is unclear. The CDR3 totals 14 residues. CDR1 and CDR2 (germline): SGHAT, FQDESV (reference sequence). Trimming pared 4 bases from V and 0 bases from J, leaving 6 bases between. CDR3 coding DNA: TGTGCCAGCAGCTATCACACGAACACCGGGGAGCTGTTTTTT. Translating gives CASSYHTNTGELFF.

V usage is TRBV5-4 and J usage is TRBJ2-4; 11 bases line up with TRBD1. Germline CDR1 SGHNT, CDR2 YYREEE (reference sequence). Losses at the gene ends were 0 bases for V and 1 base for J; bases not matched to a gene: 9. The CDR3 is 19 amino acids. The CDR3 sequence: CASSLAGQGANAAKNIQYF. For the CDR3, the DNA is TGTGCCAGCAGCTTGGCCGGACAGGGGGCAAATGCGGCCAAAAACATTCAGTACTTC.

V and J are TRBV2 and TRBJ2-7; D unresolved. CDR1 is SNHLY, CDR2 FYNNEI, per germline. The V end was cut by 6 bases, the J end by 2 bases, with 5 bases between. This CDR3 is 11 amino acids long. The CDR3, as DNA: TGTGCCAGCAGGTTCGCCTACGAGCAGTACTTC. Its protein product is CASRFAYEQYF.

This sequence joins TRBV7-2 and TRBJ2-3; TRBD2 matches at 11 bases. V dropped 3 bases and J dropped 1; count of bases not matched to a gene: 3. Germline V gene lookup returns CDR1 SGHTA and CDR2 FQGNSA. The CDR3 loop spans 16 amino acids. The CDR3 nucleotides are TGTGCCAGCAGCTTTGAACTAGCGGGGGGCACAGATACGCAGTATTTT. It translates to CASSFELAGGTDTQYF.

The V gene is TRBV28, the J gene TRBJ2-4, with 9 nucleotides matching TRBD1. With V trimmed by 7 bases and J by 7 bases, 8 bases remained unmatched. Germline V gene lookup returns CDR1 MDHEN and CDR2 SYDVKM. This CDR3 comprises 14 residues. The CDR3 here is CASNPQGASNIQYF. CDR3 nucleotides: TGTGCCAGCAACCCACAGGGGGCAAGTAACATTCAGTACTTC.

This rearrangement joins TRBV19 to TRBJ1-6; tentative D call: TRBD1 (5 bases). V was cut by 2 bases and J by 5 bases, with 13 bases left in between. CDR1 is LNHDA, CDR2 SQIVND, per germline (reference sequence). The CDR3 loop spans 16 amino acids. CDR3 sequence (DNA): TGTGCCAGTAGTATACAGGCAGGGTCGGATAATTCACCCCTCCACTTT. Translation gives CASSIQAGSDNSPLHF.

V usage is TRBV5-1 and J usage is TRBJ1-1; D gene unclear. V was clipped by 0 bases and J by 5 bases, with 8 bases between them. The CDR3 runs 13 residues. CDR1 is SGHRS, CDR2 YFSETQ, per germline. The CDR3 DNA reads as TGCGCCAGCAGCTTGGGCAGTACAACTGAAGCTTTCTTT. This translates into CASSLGSTTEAFF.

This clone was counted a single time. The V gene is TRBV11-1, the J gene TRBJ2-2; no clear D. Germline values: CDR1 SGHAT, CDR2 FQDESV (reference sequence). The CDR3 is made up of 12 amino acids. V lost 3 bases and J 5 bases, leaving 4 bases between the germline ends. CDR3 sequence: CASSLRTGELFF. The CDR3, as DNA: TGTGCCAGCAGCTTGAGAACCGGGGAGCTGTTTTTT.

This clone was picked up a small number of times. This rearrangement joins TRBV7-9 to TRBJ1-6; 8 bases are shared with TRBD1. In germline, CDR1 is SEHNR, CDR2 FQNEAQ (reference sequence). The CDR3 has 14 amino acids. V dropped 0 bases and J dropped 9; count of bases not matched to a gene: 1. The CDR3 sequence: CASSLAGQVSPLHF. The DNA for the CDR3 is TGTGCCAGCAGCTTAGCGGGACAGGTTTCACCCCTCCACTTT.

The chain links TRBV7-2 to TRBJ1-5; weak D call: TRBD1 (6 bases). Germline-derived CDR1 and CDR2 are SGHTA and FQGNSA. The CDR3 is made up of 14 amino acids. V lost 5 bases to trimming and J lost 4 bases, with 12 bases between them. CDR3 bases: TGTGCCAGCAGCCCGGACAGCACTAATCAGCCCCAGCATTTT. Its translation: CASSPDSTNQPQHF.

This clone was seen just once. The chain has TRBV2 and TRBJ1-1, with 8 positions matching TRBD1. The length of the CDR3 is 13 residues. V dropped 2 bases and J dropped 9; count of bases not matched to a gene: 5. Germline loops: CDR1 SNHLY, CDR2 FYNNEI. As DNA, the CDR3 is TGTGCCAGCAGTGAACAGGGGGCGCAAAAAGCTTTCTTT. This translates into CASSEQGAQKAFF.

This chain uses TRBV13 with TRBJ1-1; D is unresolved. CDR1 PRHDT and CDR2 FYEKMQ come from the germline V gene (reference sequence). V was trimmed by 0 bases and J by 0 bases, leaving 14 bases between them. The CDR3 runs 17 residues. The CDR3 loop is CASSLGAGWEMNTEAFF. The CDR3 nucleotides read TGTGCCAGCAGCTTAGGCGCCGGATGGGAGATGAACACTGAAGCTTTCTTT.

This sequence joins TRBV6-5 and TRBJ1-6; 8 bases align to TRBD1. This CDR3 spans 15 amino acids. Germline loops: CDR1 MNHEY, CDR2 SVGAGI. Trimming cost V 6 bases and J 7 bases; bases outside gene matches: 8. DNA for the CDR3: TGTGCCAGCAGCCCCCGGACAGGGAGGAATTCACCCCTCCACTTT. Translating it yields CASSPRTGRNSPLHF.

A few counts support this clone. V is TRBV28 and J is TRBJ1-2; D unresolved. The V and J ends lost 5 bases and 9 bases respectively, with 13 bases between them. CDR1 is MDHEN, CDR2 SYDVKM, per germline. The CDR3 has 12 amino acids. The CDR3 DNA follows: TGTGCCAGCAGTCCTCCTGAGGGTCGCTACACCTTC. This translates into CASSPPEGRYTF.

V usage is TRBV7-9 and J usage is TRBJ2-5; D perhaps matches TRBD1 (6 bases). CDR1 SEHNR and CDR2 FQNEAQ come from the germline V gene (reference sequence). The CDR3 is 16 residues long. Trimming stripped 3 bases from V and 7 bases from J, with 21 bases between. The chain's CDR3 is CASSFAGAQTKGTQYF. The CDR3 DNA reads as TGTGCCAGCAGCTTCGCAGGGGCCCAAACCAAGGGGACCCAGTACTTC.

The genes are TRBV7-8 and TRBJ2-3; 7 nucleotides match TRBD2. The ends lost 3 bases at V and 3 bases at J; junction bases unmatched: 0. From germline, CDR1 is SGHVS and CDR2 FQNEAQ. The CDR3 spans 13 residues. The DNA of the CDR3 is TGTGCCAGCAGCTTGGGAGGGACAGATACGCAGTATTTT. It specifies CASSLGGTDTQYF.

The chain is built from TRBV7-9 and TRBJ2-2; 11 positions match TRBD2. The CDR3 contains 15 residues. In germline, CDR1 is SEHNR, CDR2 FQNEAQ (reference sequence). J gave up 8 bases and V 4 bases, and 6 bases lay outside the gene matches. This chain's CDR3 is CASSSATSGAGELFF. CDR3 in DNA: TGTGCCAGCAGCTCGGCGACTAGCGGGGCGGGGGAGCTGTTTTTT. Combining the CDR3 with reference TRBV7-9 and TRBJ2-2 gives the whole variable domain DTGVSQNPRHKITKRGQNVTFRCDPISEHNRLYWYRQTLGQGPEFLTYFQNEAQLEKSRLLSDRFSAERPKGSFSTLEIQRTEQGDSAMYLCASSSATSGAGELFFGEGSRLTVL.

This chain joins TRBV3-1 (or the pseudogene TRBV3-2) and TRBJ2-3; D perhaps matches TRBD2 (6 bases). V lost 8 bases to trimming and J lost 8 bases, with 20 bases between them. This CDR3 spans 14 amino acids. Germline CDR1 is LGHDT and CDR2 is YNNKEL (reference sequence). For the CDR3, the DNA is TGTGCCAGCTCCCCGACTAGTTTCACCCCTACGCAGTATTTT. Translating it yields CASSPTSFTPTQYF.

This chain joins TRBV5-6 and TRBJ1-1; 8 nucleotides line up with TRBD1. The trim removed 4 bases at V and 1 base at J, leaving 6 bases unmatched. CDR3 length equals 15 residues. Germline V gene lookup returns CDR1 SGHDT and CDR2 YYEEEE. DNA of the CDR3: TGTGCCAGCAGCCACCCGACAGGGGCGAACACTGAAGCTTTCTTT. The encoded protein is CASSHPTGANTEAFF.

The chain employs TRBV15 and TRBJ2-2; 7 bases match TRBD2. V gave up 5 bases and J gave up 0 bases; unmatched junction bases: 12. Germline assignment: CDR1 LNHNV and CDR2 YYDKDF (reference sequence). The CDR3 sequence is 18 residues long. This CDR3 reads CATSARGRGGTNTGELFF. CDR3 nucleotide sequence: TGTGCCACCAGCGCCCGAGGGAGGGGTGGGACGAACACCGGGGAGCTGTTTTTT.

The chain links TRBV11-2 to TRBJ2-1; 10 nucleotides agree with TRBD1. The V and J ends lost 1 base and 6 bases, in that order; junction bases with no gene match: 3. This CDR3 is 15 amino acids long. Germline V lookup: CDR1 SGHAT, CDR2 FQNNGV. CDR3 residues: CASSLGGQGFNEQFF. CDR3 coding DNA: TGTGCCAGCAGCTTAGGGGGACAGGGGTTCAATGAGCAGTTCTTC.

The V gene is TRBV18, the J gene TRBJ2-1; weak D call: TRBD2 (5 bases). Germline assignment: CDR1 KGHSH and CDR2 LQKENI. CDR3 length: 14 amino acids. V was shortened by 4 bases and J by 5 bases, with 12 bases between the two germline ends. The DNA of the CDR3 is TGTGCCAGCTCACACCCGCCGGGGAACAATGAGCAGTTCTTC. As protein: CASSHPPGNNEQFF. Drawing the rest from reference TRBV18 and TRBJ2-1, the complete variable domain is NAGVMQNPRHLVRRRGQEARLRCSPMKGHSHVYWYRQLPEEGLKFMVYLQKENIIDESGMPKERFSAEFPKEGPSILRIQQVVRGDSAAYFCASSHPPGNNEQFFGPGTRLTVL.

V gene TRBV27 combines with J gene TRBJ1-1, with a weak D call TRBD1 (5 bases). Germline V gene lookup returns CDR1 MNHEY and CDR2 SMNVEV (reference sequence). This CDR3 is built from 17 residues. V lost 4 bases and J 5 bases, leaving 23 bases between the germline ends. The CDR3 loop reads CASSSRQTSRIRTEAFF. The CDR3 coding sequence is TGTGCCAGCAGTTCCAGACAGACAAGCCGAATAAGAACTGAAGCTTTCTTT.

The rearrangement uses TRBV6-2 or TRBV6-3 and TRBJ2-6; 12 nucleotides align to TRBD2. Germline values: CDR1 MNHEY, CDR2 SVGEGT. V lost 5 bases to trimming and J lost 1 base; unmatched junction nucleotides: 3. This CDR3 comprises 17 residues. The CDR3 DNA reads TGTGCCAGCAGTAGGACTAGCGGGGAATCTGGGGCCAACGTCCTGACTTTC. As protein: CASSRTSGESGANVLTF.

This chain's CDR3 is CASSHLSREASPLHF. CDR3 DNA sequence: TGTGCCAGCAGCCATCTATCCAGGGAGGCTTCACCCCTCCACTTT. The gene calls are TRBV3-1 (or the pseudogene TRBV3-2) and TRBJ1-6, with D perhaps TRBD1 (5 bases). The CDR3 covers 15 residues. V was trimmed by 3 bases and J by 9 bases, leaving 15 bases between them. CDR1 is LGHDT, CDR2 YNNKEL, per germline (reference sequence).

This rearrangement joins TRBV5-1 to TRBJ2-3, with TRBD2 as a possible D gene (6 bases). V was shortened by 6 bases and J by 2 bases, with 16 bases between the two germline ends. This CDR3 is 15 amino acids long. In germline, CDR1 is SGHRS, CDR2 YFSETQ. CDR3 sequence reads: CASTGRGDSTDTQYF. CDR3 in DNA: TGCGCCAGCACGGGGCGGGGCGACTCCACAGATACGCAGTATTTT.

V usage is TRBV4-2 and J usage is TRBJ1-4; 7 bases map to TRBD1. The ends lost 1 base at V and 12 bases at J; junction bases unmatched: 11. The CDR3 consists of 15 residues. CDR1 LGHNA and CDR2 YNFKEQ come from the germline V gene. DNA of the CDR3: TGTGCCAGCAGCCAAGTTTCGGACAGGTGGTATGAACTGTTTTTT. This sequence encodes CASSQVSDRWYELFF.

The V call is TRBV7-2, the J call TRBJ1-1; no reliable D call. The CDR3 is made up of 14 amino acids. V lost 4 bases, J lost 1 base, and 10 bases lay in between. Per the germline V gene, CDR1 is SGHTA and CDR2 is FQGNSA. CDR3 nucleotide sequence: TGTGCCAGCAGCTGGAGCGATCCGAACACTGAAGCTTTCTTT. Encoded protein: CASSWSDPNTEAFF.

The rearrangement links TRBV10-3 to TRBJ2-7, with 11 bases that match TRBD1. The CDR3 has 14 amino acids. Per the germline V gene, CDR1 is ENHRY and CDR2 is SYGVKD. V lost 2 bases and J lost 4; bases outside the gene matches: 1. The CDR3 bases are TGTGCCATCAGTGAGGGGACAGGGGGTTACGAGCAGTACGTC. Protein product: CAISEGTGGYEQYV.

The V and J genes are TRBV5-1 and TRBJ2-6; 7 bases fit TRBD2. The CDR3 loop spans 18 amino acids. Germline lookup yields CDR1 SGHRS and CDR2 YFSETQ. The trim removed 0 bases at V and 2 bases at J, leaving 8 bases unmatched. This chain's CDR3 is CASSLAGGGPTGANVLTF. In nucleotides, the CDR3 is TGCGCCAGCAGCTTGGCCGGGGGAGGGCCAACTGGGGCCAACGTCCTGACTTTC.

A few counts support this clone. CDR3 DNA sequence: TGCAGCGTTGACAGGGGAAGTAGTGGCTACACCTTC. Its protein is CSVDRGSSGYTF. J is TRBJ1-2 and V is TRBV29-1, with D tentatively TRBD1 (6 bases). The CDR3 has 12 residues. CDR1 is SQVTM, CDR2 ANQGSEA, per germline. Deletions cut 3 bases from V and 7 bases from J, with 12 bases between.